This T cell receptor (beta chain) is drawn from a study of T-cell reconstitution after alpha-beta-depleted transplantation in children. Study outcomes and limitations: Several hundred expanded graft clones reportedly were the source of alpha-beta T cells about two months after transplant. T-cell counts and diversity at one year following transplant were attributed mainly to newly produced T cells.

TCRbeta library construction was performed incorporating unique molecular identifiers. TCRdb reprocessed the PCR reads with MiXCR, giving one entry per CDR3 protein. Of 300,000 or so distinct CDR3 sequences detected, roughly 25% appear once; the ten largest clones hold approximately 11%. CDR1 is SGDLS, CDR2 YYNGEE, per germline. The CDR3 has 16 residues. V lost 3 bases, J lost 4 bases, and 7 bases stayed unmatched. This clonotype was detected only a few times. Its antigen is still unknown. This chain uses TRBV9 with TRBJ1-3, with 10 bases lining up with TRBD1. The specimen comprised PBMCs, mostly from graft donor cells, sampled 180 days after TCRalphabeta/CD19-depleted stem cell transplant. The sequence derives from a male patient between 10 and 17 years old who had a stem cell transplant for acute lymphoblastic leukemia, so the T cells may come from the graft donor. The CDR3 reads CASSAPGQGRGNTIYF. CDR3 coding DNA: TGTGCCAGCAGCGCCCCGGGACAGGGGAGAGGAAACACCATATATTTT.